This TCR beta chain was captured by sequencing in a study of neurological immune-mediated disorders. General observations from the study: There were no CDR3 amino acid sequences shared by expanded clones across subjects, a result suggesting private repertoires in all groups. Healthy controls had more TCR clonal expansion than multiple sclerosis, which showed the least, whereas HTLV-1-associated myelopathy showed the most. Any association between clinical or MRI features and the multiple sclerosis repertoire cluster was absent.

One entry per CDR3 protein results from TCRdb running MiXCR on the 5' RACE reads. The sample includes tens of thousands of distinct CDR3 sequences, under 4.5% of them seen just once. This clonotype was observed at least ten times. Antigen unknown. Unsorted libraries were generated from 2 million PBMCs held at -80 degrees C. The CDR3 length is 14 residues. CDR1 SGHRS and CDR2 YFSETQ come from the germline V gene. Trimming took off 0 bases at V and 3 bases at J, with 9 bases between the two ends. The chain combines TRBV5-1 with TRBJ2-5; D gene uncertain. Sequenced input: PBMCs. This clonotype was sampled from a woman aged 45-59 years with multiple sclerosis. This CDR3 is CASSLGSSEETQYF. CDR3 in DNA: TGCGCCAGCAGCTTGGGCAGTTCGGAAGAGACCCAGTACTTC.